Sequencing of this TCR beta chain was carried out in a study of follicular helper T cells after annual influenza vaccination. Study summary: Across the 2013-2014, 2014-2015 and 2015-2016 vaccination seasons, some subjects were resampled.

The time point was: 2015-2016 season, pre-vaccination. Donors were community-dwelling with no influenza vaccine in the prior 6 months. Only one count was recorded for this clone. Its cognate antigen is unknown. Study observations and caveats: Recurrent ICOS+CD38+ cTfh clonotypes included tetramer and AIM influenza-specific ones.

V shed 4 bases and J shed 0 bases, with 15 bases lying between them. The CDR3 has 17 amino acids. The germline CDR1 and CDR2 sequences are LGHNT and FRNRAP. Repertoires were generated with immunoSEQ multiplex PCR, while TCRdb's copy carries only in-frame clones and drops some. The sample carries around 6,500 clones, 75% to 90% recorded once. The J gene is TRBJ2-2, the V gene TRBV12-5; D may be TRBD2 (5 bases). The sequences come from CXCR5- memory CD4+ T cells sorted from blood, collected on the day of influenza vaccination. The TCR sequence derives from an adult who received the influenza vaccine. The DNA of the CDR3 is TGTGCTAGTGGTTCCCCGGGGTCCCGACCGAACACCGGGGAGCTGTTTTTT. Encoded protein: CASGSPGSRPNTGELFF.